This entry lists 18 T cell receptor beta chains sequenced from one sample in a study of memory CD4+ T cells and cytomegalovirus serostatus (dated by TCRdb to between 2018 and 2021). Receptors were amplified or captured by the immunoSEQ multiplex PCR assay. TCRdb's version of the immuneACCESS table is confined to in-frame rearrangements and falls short of the full clone set. An unresolved V gene accounts for under half of the shortfall where checked; the remainder is of unknown origin. Here the sample has over 60,000 clones; approximately 78% occur a single time. The top ten clonotypes cover 0.88% of the sample. Single viable CD3+CD4+CD8-CD45RO+ cells were sorted as memory CD4+ T cells on a FACSAria II. The sequenced sample consisted of memory CD4+ T cells from blood. The receptor set was obtained from an adult in good health and CMV-seronegative.

The chain employs TRBV9 and TRBJ2-5; 12 positions match TRBD2. Germline assignment: CDR1 SGDLS and CDR2 YYNGEE. V lost 0 bases and J lost 5; bases outside the gene matches: 5. This CDR3 is 16 amino acids long. The CDR3 bases are TGTGCCAGCAGCGTAGTAGGGCTAGCGGGGGGGGAGACCCAGTACTTC. Amino acids: CASSVVGLAGGETQYF.

This CDR3 is CASTYNSNQPQHF. Written as DNA, the CDR3 is TGTGCCAGCACCTATAACAGCAATCAGCCCCAGCATTTT. V is TRBV6-6 and J is TRBJ1-5; D is undetermined. The length of the CDR3 is 13 residues. V was cut by 7 bases and J by 1 base, with 8 bases left in between. Germline V gene sequence: CDR1 MNHNY, CDR2 SVGAGI (reference sequence).

Only a few counts were recorded for this clone. V is TRBV7-9 and J is TRBJ2-7, with 7 bases that match TRBD1. The CDR3 has 16 amino acids. V lost 5 bases and J lost 2; bases outside the gene matches: 12. The V gene's germline CDR1 is SEHNR and CDR2 FQNEAQ (reference sequence). The CDR3 reads CASSRFSGQKTYEQYF. The CDR3 DNA is TGTGCCAGCAGCCGCTTCTCGGGACAGAAGACCTACGAGCAGTACTTC. Supplemented by reference TRBV7-9 and TRBJ2-7, the full variable domain reads DTGVSQNPRHKITKRGQNVTFRCDPISEHNRLYWYRQTLGQGPEFLTYFQNEAQLEKSRLLSDRFSAERPKGSFSTLEIQRTEQGDSAMYLCASSRFSGQKTYEQYFGPGTRLTVT.

J is TRBJ2-3 and V is TRBV11-3, with D possibly being TRBD1 (6 bases). V lost 3 bases to trimming and J lost 4 bases, with 17 bases between them. Germline V lookup: CDR1 SGHNT, CDR2 YENEEA. CDR3 length: 16 residues. CDR3: CASSFSGARAADTQYF. CDR3 in DNA: TGTGCCAGCAGCTTTTCAGGGGCCCGGGCGGCAGATACGCAGTATTTT. The full variable domain, completed using reference TRBV11-3 and TRBJ2-3, is EAGVVQSPRYKIIEKKQPVAFWCNPISGHNTLYWYLQNLGQGPELLIRYENEEAVDDSQLPKDRFSAERLKGVDSTLKIQPAELGDSAVYLCASSFSGARAADTQYFGPGTRLTVL.

This clone is medium-sized (0.01 to 0.1%) by share. Other DNA sequences in the sample encode the same CDR3. The chain recombines TRBV19 with TRBJ1-5, with 8 bases aligning to TRBD1. V lost 6 bases and J lost 3; bases outside the gene matches: 1. Germline values: CDR1 LNHDA, CDR2 SQIVND (reference sequence). The CDR3 has 13 amino acids. The CDR3 loop reads CASRDRDNQPQHF. DNA for the CDR3: TGTGCCAGTAGGGACAGGGACAATCAGCCCCAGCATTTT.

The rearrangement joins TRBV5-1 to TRBJ1-5; TRBD1 is a possible D gene (5 bases). Germline values: CDR1 SGHRS, CDR2 YFSETQ. The length of the CDR3 is 16 residues. The V and J ends lost 0 bases and 1 base respectively, with 11 bases between them. This CDR3 reads CASSLGDSGSNQPQHF. The CDR3 DNA reads as TGCGCCAGCAGCTTGGGAGACAGCGGGAGCAATCAGCCCCAGCATTTT. The full variable domain, its missing parts supplied by reference TRBV5-1 and TRBJ1-5, is KAGVTQTPRYLIKTRGQQVTLSCSPISGHRSVSWYQQTPGQGLQFLFEYFSETQRNKGNFPGRFSGRQFSNSRSEMNVSTLELGDSALYLCASSLGDSGSNQPQHFGDGTRLSIL.

This chain joins TRBV20-1 and TRBJ1-1, with D possibly being TRBD1 (5 bases). V lost 6 bases and J 6 bases, leaving 11 bases between the germline ends. The CDR3 has 11 residues. Germline values: CDR1 DFQATT, CDR2 SNEGSKA (reference sequence). DNA for the CDR3: TGCAGTGCGTTGAGGGGCCCTGAAGCTTTCTTT. Amino acid sequence: CSALRGPEAFF.

The chain carries TRBV19 and TRBJ2-2; 7 nucleotides agree with TRBD1. Germline CDR1 reads LNHDA; CDR2 reads SQIVND (reference sequence). The CDR3 totals 13 residues. Germline trimming cut 10 bases from V and 5 bases from J; bases unmatched to any gene: 7. CDR3 protein: CATRGQSTGELFF. Written as DNA, the CDR3 is TGTGCCACCCGGGGACAGTCAACCGGGGAGCTGTTTTTT.

The rearrangement joins TRBV25-1 to TRBJ2-3, with D tentatively TRBD1 or TRBD2 (5 bases each). This CDR3 comprises 15 residues. Germline loops: CDR1 MGHDK, CDR2 SYGVNS. The V and J ends lost 4 bases and 3 bases respectively, with 14 bases between them. In DNA, the CDR3 is TGTGCCAGCAGTGCTCCGGGGCTGGGGACAGATACGCAGTATTTT. Translated: CASSAPGLGTDTQYF.

V gene TRBV4-1 combines with J gene TRBJ2-2, with a weak D call TRBD2 (5 bases). The length of the CDR3 is 17 residues. Looked up from germline, CDR1 is MGHRA and CDR2 is YSYEKL. The germline V and J ends were trimmed by 0 bases and 6 bases, with 17 bases remaining between them. The DNA for the CDR3 is TGCGCCAGCAGCCAAGATCGGGGTTCTGGCATCCCCGGGGAGCTGTTTTTT. It yields the protein CASSQDRGSGIPGELFF.

The chain recombines TRBV7-6 with TRBJ2-2; 9 bases align to TRBD1. Germline trimming cut 7 bases from V and 6 bases from J; bases unmatched to any gene: 12. CDR1 and CDR2 (germline): SGHVS, FNYEAQ. This CDR3 is 16 amino acids long. The CDR3 sequence is CASTQSGQGVSGELFF. In DNA form, the CDR3 reads TGTGCCAGCACCCAATCGGGACAGGGCGTTTCCGGGGAGCTGTTTTTT.

The V gene is TRBV9, the J gene TRBJ2-5; no clear D. The CDR3 is 12 amino acids. With 3 bases removed from V and 4 bases from J, the gap between germline ends came to 7 bases. Germline lookup yields CDR1 SGDLS and CDR2 YYNGEE. This CDR3 reads CASSGGGETQYF. CDR3 nucleotides: TGTGCCAGCAGCGGGGGTGGAGAGACCCAGTACTTC.

The chain uses TRBV9 and TRBJ2-7; 7 bases are a match to TRBD1. After removal of 0 bases from V and 0 bases from J, the junction contained 3 bases not matched to a gene. Germline CDR1 SGDLS, CDR2 YYNGEE. The CDR3 is 15 residues long. The CDR3 DNA reads as TGTGCCAGCAGCGTAGGGACAGGTCCCTCCTACGAGCAGTACTTC. Its translation is CASSVGTGPSYEQYF.

The chain is built from TRBV4-1 and TRBJ2-2; D is tentatively TRBD1 or TRBD2 (5 bases each). V lost 7 bases and J lost 2, with 11 bases in between. Germline CDR1 is MGHRA and CDR2 is YSYEKL. The CDR3 runs 14 residues. CDR3 nucleotides: TGCGCCAGCACGCGAGGGGACAACACCGGGGAGCTGTTTTTT. Amino acids: CASTRGDNTGELFF.

V is TRBV7-6 and J is TRBJ2-7, with 11 bases matching TRBD2. CDR1 is SGHVS, CDR2 FNYEAQ, per germline. This CDR3 has 15 amino acids. V trimming: 1 base; J trimming: 3 bases; junction bases outside the gene matches: 2. The CDR3 region has the DNA TGTGCCAGCAGCTTAGGTAGCGGGAGGGTCTACGAGCAGTACTTC. Its translation is CASSLGSGRVYEQYF.

The chain couples TRBV20-1 to TRBJ2-1, with D possibly TRBD1 on 5 matching bases. Looked up from germline, CDR1 is DFQATT and CDR2 is SNEGSKA (reference sequence). The CDR3 contains 11 residues. Trimming left V 6 bases short and J 12 bases short, with 15 bases between. This CDR3 is CSAHDRVAQFF. CDR3 DNA sequence: TGCAGTGCCCACGACAGAGTAGCGCAGTTCTTC.

This rearrangement joins TRBV19 to TRBJ2-7, with 9 bases matching TRBD2. After removal of 3 bases from V and 5 bases from J, the junction contained 23 bases not matched to a gene. This CDR3 contains 20 residues. The germline CDR1 and CDR2 sequences are LNHDA and SQIVND (reference sequence). For the CDR3, the DNA is TGTGCCAGTAGTATGTTCGGGGCCAGGTCGTTAGCGGGAGAATCCAACGAGCAGTACTTC. Amino acid sequence: CASSMFGARSLAGESNEQYF. Full variable domain (remainder filled in from reference TRBV19 and TRBJ2-7): DGGITQSPKYLFRKEGQNVTLSCEQNLNHDAMYWYRQDPGQGLRLIYYSQIVNDFQKGDIAEGYSVSREKKESFPLTVTSAQKNPTAFYLCASSMFGARSLAGESNEQYFGPGTRLTVT.

The chain couples TRBV5-4 to TRBJ1-1; a possible D gene is TRBD1 (6 bases). The CDR3 covers 17 residues. Germline CDR1 and CDR2: SGHNT and YYREEE (reference sequence). Deletions cut 0 bases from V and 5 bases from J, with 20 bases between. The DNA for the CDR3 is TGTGCCAGCAGCTTGGCGTTTGGGGCAGGGGAGGGTACTGAAGCTTTCTTT. Translating it yields CASSLAFGAGEGTEAFF. The entire variable domain, with the rest obtained from reference TRBV5-4 and TRBJ1-1, is as follows: ETGVTQSPTHLIKTRGQQVTLRCSSQSGHNTVSWYQQALGQGPQFIFQYYREEENGRGNFPPRFSGLQFPNYSSELNVNALELDDSALYLCASSLAFGAGEGTEAFFGQGTRLTVV.